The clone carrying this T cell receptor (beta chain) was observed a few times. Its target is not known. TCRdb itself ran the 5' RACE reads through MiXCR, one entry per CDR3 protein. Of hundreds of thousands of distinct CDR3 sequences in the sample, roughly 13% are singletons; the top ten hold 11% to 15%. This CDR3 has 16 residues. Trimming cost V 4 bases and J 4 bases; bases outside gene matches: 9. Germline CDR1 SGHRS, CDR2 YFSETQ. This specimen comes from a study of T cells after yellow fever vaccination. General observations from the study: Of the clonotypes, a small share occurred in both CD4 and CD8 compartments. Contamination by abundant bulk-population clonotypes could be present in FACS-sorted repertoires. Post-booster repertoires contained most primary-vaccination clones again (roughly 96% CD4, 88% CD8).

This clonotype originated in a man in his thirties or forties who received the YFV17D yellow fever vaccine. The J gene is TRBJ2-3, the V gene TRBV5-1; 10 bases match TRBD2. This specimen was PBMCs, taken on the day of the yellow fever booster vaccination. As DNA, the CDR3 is TGCGCCAGCAGCACCCAGCGGGAGGGCCTTTCAGATACGCAGTATTTT. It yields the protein CASSTQREGLSDTQYF.